This T cell receptor beta chain was captured in a study of identical twins. There are 14 residues in the CDR3. The V gene end was trimmed by 4 bases and the J gene end by 6 bases; junction bases not matched to a gene: 6. Per the germline V gene, CDR1 is KGHDR and CDR2 is SFDVKD. TCRdb reprocessed the 5' RACE reads with MiXCR, giving one entry per CDR3 protein. The table has around 680,000 distinct CDR3 sequences, 8% to 9% seen once. The sample was also linked to a second study, of yellow fever vaccine responses in identical twins.

This TCR was sampled from a woman aged 18-29 years in good health. Input material: PBMCs. The chain joins TRBV24-1 to TRBJ2-7, with 9 bases matching TRBD1. CDR3 residues: CATSDPRTGVEQYF. CDR3 sequence (DNA): TGTGCCACCAGTGACCCTAGGACAGGGGTCGAGCAGTACTTC.